One and the same sample provided the 27 T cell receptor beta chains below, sequenced in a study of PD-1 blockade in classical Hodgkin lymphoma. TCRdb keeps only in-frame clones here, not all; method: immunoSEQ multiplex PCR. The table lists under 110,000 clones, 85% to 90% of them singletons. The patients all showed relapse after autologous stem cell transplantation, while their brentuximab vedotin exposure varied. This specimen was peripheral blood mononuclear cells (PBMCs), taken before the second cycle of nivolumab. The receptors originated from a human donor with classical Hodgkin lymphoma.

DNA of the CDR3: TGTGCCAGCAGTTACTCGGCTAGCGGGGGGGAAGAGACCCAGTACTTC. This codes for CASSYSASGGEETQYF. This chain uses TRBV6-5 with TRBJ2-5; TRBD2 aligns across 12 bases. This CDR3 spans 16 amino acids. The germline V gene has CDR1 MNHEY and CDR2 SVGAGI. Trimming cost V 0 bases and J 3 bases; bases outside gene matches: 2.

The V and J genes are TRBV25-1 and TRBJ2-7, with TRBD2 matching 10 bases. The CDR3 spans 14 residues. Germline CDR1 is MGHDK and CDR2 is SYGVNS. V lost 6 bases, J lost 2 bases, and 4 bases stayed unmatched. The CDR3 region is CASSGLAEPYEQYF. For the CDR3, the DNA is TGTGCCAGCAGCGGACTAGCGGAGCCCTACGAGCAGTACTTC.

The chain uses TRBV7-8 and TRBJ1-5, with TRBD1 identical over 10 bases. The germline V gene encodes CDR1 SGHVS and CDR2 FQNEAQ. This CDR3 is 14 amino acids long. With 5 bases clipped from V and 8 bases from J, the junction kept 6 bases outside the gene matches. The CDR3 region is CASSQTGGSEPQHF. Written as DNA, the CDR3 is TGTGCCAGCAGCCAGACAGGGGGCTCTGAGCCCCAGCATTTT.

This chain connects TRBV5-6 to TRBJ1-1, with a weak D call TRBD1 (5 bases). Germline CDR1 is SGHDT and CDR2 is YYEEEE. The V end lost 5 bases, the J end lost 4 bases, and 18 bases lay between the germline ends. The CDR3 has 15 residues. This CDR3 reads CASSPLGGSTTEAFF. Written as DNA, the CDR3 is TGTGCCAGCAGTCCCTTGGGGGGTTCGACCACTGAAGCTTTCTTT.

By its share, this clone is large (0.1 to 1%). The genes are TRBV19 and TRBJ1-1, with TRBD1 as a possible D gene (6 bases). From germline, CDR1 is LNHDA and CDR2 SQIVND (reference sequence). The CDR3 is 15 amino acids. V lost 5 bases and J lost 6, with 19 bases in between. For the CDR3, the DNA is TGTGCCAGTAGTGCGCTCCTCGGGGGGGCCTCTGAAGCTTTCTTT. Amino acids: CASSALLGGASEAFF.

This chain uses TRBV30 with TRBJ1-2, with D perhaps matching TRBD1 (6 bases). There are 19 residues in the CDR3. Trimming stripped 0 bases from V and 2 bases from J, with 25 bases between. Germline V gene sequence: CDR1 GTSNPN, CDR2 SVGIG (reference sequence). CDR3 amino acids: CAWSVEFYLGGRGNYGYTF. In nucleotides, the CDR3 is TGTGCCTGGAGTGTAGAGTTCTACCTAGGGGGAAGAGGAAACTATGGCTACACCTTC. The whole variable domain, filled in from reference TRBV30 and TRBJ1-2, reads SQTIHQWPATLVQPVGSPLSLECTVEGTSNPNLYWYRQAAGRGLQLLFYSVGIGQISSEVPQNLSASRPQDRQFILSSKKLLLSDSGFYLCAWSVEFYLGGRGNYGYTFGSGTRLTVV.

This rearrangement joins TRBV11-2 to TRBJ2-1, with TRBD2 matching over 10 bases. Per germline, CDR1 SGHAT and CDR2 FQNNGV. CDR3 length: 15 residues. V shed 1 base and J 7 bases; nucleotides not matched to a gene: 4. CDR3 residues: CASSLGSGGRNEQFF. In DNA, the CDR3 is TGTGCCAGCAGCTTAGGTAGCGGGGGGAGGAATGAGCAGTTCTTC.

This chain links TRBV19 with TRBJ2-7; the D is unclear. Germline V gives CDR1 LNHDA, CDR2 SQIVND (reference sequence). This CDR3 is built from 13 residues. Trimming pared 9 bases from V and 7 bases from J, leaving 19 bases between. CDR3 residues: CASADVEFREQYF. CDR3 in DNA: TGTGCCAGCGCAGACGTAGAGTTCAGGGAGCAGTACTTC.

The CDR3 here is CAWRSGDYTEAFF. The CDR3 DNA reads as TGTGCCTGGAGGTCAGGGGACTACACTGAAGCTTTCTTT. V usage is TRBV30 and J usage is TRBJ1-1, with D tentatively TRBD1 (6 bases). The CDR3 loop spans 13 amino acids. CDR1 and CDR2 (germline): GTSNPN, SVGIG (reference sequence). The germline V and J ends were trimmed by 3 bases and 3 bases, with 11 bases remaining between them.

Only one count was recorded for this clone. The chain recombines TRBV6-1 with TRBJ1-2, with TRBD1 identical over 9 bases. The V gene end was trimmed by 6 bases and the J gene end by 7 bases; junction bases not matched to a gene: 9. The CDR3 runs to 14 residues. CDR1 and CDR2 (germline): MNHNS, SASEGT. DNA for the CDR3: TGTGCCAGCAGGGGACAGGGCTTAGGTCTTGGCTACACCTTC. Translated, it gives CASRGQGLGLGYTF.

This chain joins TRBV7-6 and TRBJ2-7; no clear D. CDR1 is SGHVS, CDR2 FNYEAQ, per germline. V was pared by 1 base and J by 3 bases, with 7 bases between. The CDR3 is 13 amino acids. CDR3 sequence reads: CASSLEFGYEQYF. The DNA for the CDR3 is TGTGCCAGCAGCTTAGAGTTTGGCTACGAGCAGTACTTC.

The chain has TRBV18 and TRBJ1-1, with a tentative D call TRBD1 (6 bases). The CDR3 is made up of 14 amino acids. In germline, CDR1 is KGHSH, CDR2 LQKENI. The V gene lost 0 bases and the J gene lost 7 bases, with 12 bases spanning the gap. CDR3 sequence: CASSPPPGAGEAFF. The DNA of the CDR3 is TGTGCCAGCTCACCACCGCCGGGGGCGGGTGAAGCTTTCTTT.

This chain joins TRBV7-9 and TRBJ1-1, with a weak D call TRBD1 (6 bases). CDR3 length equals 15 residues. Trimming took off 6 bases at V and 4 bases at J, with 18 bases between the two ends. Germline V CDR1 and CDR2: SEHNR, FQNEAQ (reference sequence). This chain's CDR3 is CASRIGDNRGTEAFF. The CDR3 nucleotides read TGTGCCAGCAGAATAGGGGACAACCGCGGCACTGAAGCTTTCTTT.

The table lists this clone with a count of one. The chain carries TRBV7-2 and TRBJ1-4, with D possibly TRBD1 on 6 matching bases. Trimming removed 5 bases at V and 5 bases at J, with 15 bases between. Germline V lookup: CDR1 SGHTA, CDR2 FQGNSA. The CDR3 loop spans 15 amino acids. CDR3 amino acids: CASSPLTGLNEKLFF. The CDR3 nucleotides read TGTGCCAGCAGCCCACTGACAGGTTTGAATGAAAAACTGTTTTTT.

The genes are TRBV7-8 and TRBJ1-2, with D possibly matching TRBD1 (6 bases). The germline V gene encodes CDR1 SGHVS and CDR2 FQNEAQ. There are 16 residues in the CDR3. V lost 1 base, J lost 4 bases, and 16 bases lay in between. CDR3 in amino acids: CASSLVLVGDIYGYTF. In nucleotides, the CDR3 is TGTGCCAGCAGCTTAGTTTTGGTTGGGGACATCTATGGCTACACCTTC. Full variable domain (missing parts from reference TRBV7-8 and TRBJ1-2): GAGVSQSPRYKVAKRGQDVALRCDPISGHVSLFWYQQALGQGPEFLTYFQNEAQLDKSGLPSDRFFAERPEGSVSTLKIQRTQQEDSAVYLCASSLVLVGDIYGYTFGSGTRLTVV.

V is TRBV6-5 and J is TRBJ2-2; the D gene is possibly TRBD2 (5 bases). The V end was cut by 7 bases, the J end by 2 bases, with 14 bases between. The CDR3 has 15 amino acids. Germline-derived CDR1 and CDR2 are MNHEY and SVGAGI. The DNA of the CDR3 is TGTGCCAGCACCAAACCGGGGAGAAACACCGGGGAGCTGTTTTTT. Translation: CASTKPGRNTGELFF.

The rearrangement uses TRBV5-1 and TRBJ2-1; D gene unclear. In germline, CDR1 is SGHRS, CDR2 YFSETQ. Trimming shortened V by 1 base and J by 7 bases, and 6 bases separated the two germline ends. This CDR3 spans 12 amino acids. CDR3 amino acids: CASSLSLNEQFF. In DNA, the CDR3 is TGCGCCAGCAGCTTGAGCTTGAATGAGCAGTTCTTC.

The chain joins TRBV6-6 to TRBJ1-6; 10 nucleotides agree with TRBD1. Germline V gene sequence: CDR1 MNHNY, CDR2 SVGAGI (reference sequence). With V trimmed by 2 bases and J by 7 bases, 2 bases remained unmatched. The CDR3 has 15 residues. The DNA of the CDR3 is TGTGCCAGCAGTTACGGGACAGGGGAAAATTCACCCCTCCACTTT. Translating gives CASSYGTGENSPLHF.

This chain links TRBV15 with TRBJ2-7, with D tentatively TRBD2 (6 bases). Germline V lookup: CDR1 LNHNV, CDR2 YYDKDF (reference sequence). V was pared by 1 base and J by 7 bases, with 14 bases between. The CDR3 is 14 amino acids. In nucleotides, the CDR3 is TGTGCCACCAGCAGAGGGGAGGTGACGGGGGAGCAGTACTTC. Amino acids: CATSRGEVTGEQYF.

The chain couples TRBV5-1 to TRBJ2-1, with 8 bases identical to TRBD2. This CDR3 is built from 16 residues. V dropped 0 bases and J dropped 0; count of bases not matched to a gene: 2. The V gene's germline CDR1 is SGHRS and CDR2 YFSETQ. The DNA for the CDR3 is TGCGCCAGCAGCTTGGAAGCGGGGGTCTCCTACAATGAGCAGTTCTTC. Translating gives CASSLEAGVSYNEQFF.

The chain is built from TRBV2 and TRBJ2-5; 12 nucleotides line up with TRBD1. V was clipped by 6 bases and J by 5 bases; unmatched bases: 7. The germline CDR1 and CDR2 sequences are SNHLY and FYNNEI. This CDR3 is 15 amino acids long. CDR3 region: CASSWGTGGSETQYF. The CDR3 DNA reads TGTGCCAGCAGCTGGGGGACAGGGGGCAGCGAGACCCAGTACTTC.

V is TRBV19 and J is TRBJ2-1; 8 bases match TRBD2. Per germline, CDR1 LNHDA and CDR2 SQIVND (reference sequence). CDR3 size: 15 residues. The V gene end was trimmed by 10 bases and the J gene end by 1 base; junction bases not matched to a gene: 9. The CDR3: CATEAGTRSYNEQFF. CDR3 DNA: TGTGCCACCGAAGCCGGGACTAGGTCCTACAATGAGCAGTTCTTC.

The chain joins TRBV6-5 to TRBJ2-2; D may be TRBD1 or TRBD2 (5 bases each). With 7 bases removed from V and 6 bases from J, the gap between germline ends came to 18 bases. CDR1 and CDR2 (germline): MNHEY, SVGAGI. CDR3 length equals 15 residues. The CDR3 nucleotides are TGTGCCAGCAACGAACAGACTCGAGGGGCCGGGGAGCTGTTTTTT. It encodes CASNEQTRGAGELFF.

Comment on this clone: This specimen includes other DNA sequences encoding the same CDR3. The V and J genes are TRBV4-1 and TRBJ2-3, with D hard to call. V was shortened by 0 bases and J by 10 bases, with 11 bases between the two germline ends. CDR3 length equals 13 residues. Germline V CDR1 and CDR2: MGHRA, YSYEKL. CDR3 sequence (DNA): TGCGCCAGCAGCCAAGAAGGAACGATACCGCAGTATTTT. It yields the protein CASSQEGTIPQYF.

V is TRBV7-9 and J is TRBJ2-1, with 12 bases fitting TRBD2. Germline-derived CDR1 and CDR2 are SEHNR and FQNEAQ (reference sequence). V gave up 2 bases and J gave up 7 bases; unmatched junction bases: 6. CDR3 size: 16 residues. As DNA, the CDR3 is TGTGCCAGCAGCTTAATACTAGCGGGGGGACCAAATGAGCAGTTCTTC. This codes for CASSLILAGGPNEQFF.

The genes are TRBV27 and TRBJ1-1, with 8 bases aligning to TRBD1. The CDR3 covers 13 residues. Per the germline V gene, CDR1 is MNHEY and CDR2 is SMNVEV (reference sequence). Trimming cost V 4 bases and J 4 bases; bases outside gene matches: 2. The CDR3 DNA sequence: TGTGCCAGCAGTTGGACAGGGCGCACTGAAGCTTTCTTT. This gives the protein CASSWTGRTEAFF.

The J gene is TRBJ2-3, the V gene TRBV28; perhaps TRBD1 as D (5 bases). V lost 1 base, J lost 8 bases, and 25 bases lay in between. Per germline, CDR1 MDHEN and CDR2 SYDVKM. CDR3 length equals 18 residues. The CDR3 loop is CASSLFPMFGAAPVTQYF. In DNA, the CDR3 is TGTGCCAGCAGTTTATTCCCCATGTTTGGGGCCGCTCCGGTTACGCAGTATTTT. The full variable domain, rest sourced from reference TRBV28 and TRBJ2-3, is DVKVTQSSRYLVKRTGEKVFLECVQDMDHENMFWYRQDPGLGLRLIYFSYDVKMKEKGDIPEGYSVSREKKERFSLILESASTNQTSMYLCASSLFPMFGAAPVTQYFGPGTRLTVL.